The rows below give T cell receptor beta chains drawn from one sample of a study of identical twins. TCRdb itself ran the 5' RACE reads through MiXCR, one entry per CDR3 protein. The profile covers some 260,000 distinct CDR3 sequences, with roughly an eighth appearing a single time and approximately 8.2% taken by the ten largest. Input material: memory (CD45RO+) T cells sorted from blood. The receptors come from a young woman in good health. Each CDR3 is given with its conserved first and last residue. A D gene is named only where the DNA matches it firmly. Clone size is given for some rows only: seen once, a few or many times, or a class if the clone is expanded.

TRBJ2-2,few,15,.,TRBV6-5,TGTGCCAGCAGTTTACGAGCAGGGGAGACCGGGGAGCTGTTTTTT,CASSLRAGETGELFF
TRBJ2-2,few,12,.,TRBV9,TGTGCCAGCAGCGTAGCAGGGAAGGAGCTGTTTTTT,CASSVAGKELFF
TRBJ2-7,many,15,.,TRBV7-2,TGTGCCAGCAGCTTAACCGTATCGGGGACGAACGAGCAGTACTTC,CASSLTVSGTNEQYF
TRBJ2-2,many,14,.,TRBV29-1,TGCAGCGTTCGTTTCGCGCGAAACACCGGGGAGCTGTTTTTT,CSVRFARNTGELFF
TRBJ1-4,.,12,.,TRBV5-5,TGTGCCAGCATAGGACCCGGGGAGAAACTGTTTTTT,CASIGPGEKLFF
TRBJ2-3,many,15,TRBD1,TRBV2,TGTGCCAGCAGTGAAGCCGGGACAGGGTCCCGTACGCAGTATTTT,CASSEAGTGSRTQYF
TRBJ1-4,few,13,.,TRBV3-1,TGTGCCAGCAGCCACGTGGGTGGGGAAAAACTGTTTTTT,CASSHVGGEKLFF
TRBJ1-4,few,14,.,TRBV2,TGTGCCTCCGAGAGGGGCTCAACGGAGGAAAAACTGTTTTTT,CASERGSTEEKLFF
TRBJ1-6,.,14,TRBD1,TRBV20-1,TGCAGTGCACTGGGACAGGGAAGGAATTCACCCCTCCACTTT,CSALGQGRNSPLHF
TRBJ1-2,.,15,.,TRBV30,TGTGCCTGGATGAGGACCCCCGCGCCCAACTATGGCTACACCTTC,CAWMRTPAPNYGYTF
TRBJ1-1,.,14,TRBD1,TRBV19,TGTGCCAGTAGTATAACCGGGACAGCGACTGAAGCTTTCTTT,CASSITGTATEAFF
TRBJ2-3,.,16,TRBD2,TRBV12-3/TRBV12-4,TGTGCCAGCAGAATACTAGCGGGGGGTTTCACAGATACGCAGTATTTT,CASRILAGGFTDTQYF
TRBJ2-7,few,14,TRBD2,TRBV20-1,TGCAGTGCTAGAGGGCCTAGCGGGCCATACGAGCAGTACTTC,CSARGPSGPYEQYF
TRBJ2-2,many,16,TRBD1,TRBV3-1,TGTGCCAGCAGCAGGGGGCTCACGGAAAACACCGGGGAGCTGTTTTTT,CASSRGLTENTGELFF
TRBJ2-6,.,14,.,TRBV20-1,TGCAGTGCCCCACAGGGAACTGGGGCCAACGTCCTGACTTTC,CSAPQGTGANVLTF
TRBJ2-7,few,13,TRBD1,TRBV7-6,TGTGCCAGCAGCCCGCGGACAGGGGACGAGCAGTACTTC,CASSPRTGDEQYF
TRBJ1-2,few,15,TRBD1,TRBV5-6,TGTGCCAGCAGCTTACCCCCGGACAGGGTCTATGGCTACACCTTC,CASSLPPDRVYGYTF
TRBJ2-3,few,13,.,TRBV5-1,TGCGCCAGCAGCGACCCCCCCGCAGATACGCAGTATTTT,CASSDPPADTQYF
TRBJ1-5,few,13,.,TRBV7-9,TGTGCCAGCAGCTTGGACGGTGGACAGCCCCAGCATTTT,CASSLDGGQPQHF
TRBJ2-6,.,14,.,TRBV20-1,TGCAGTGCTAGAAGGGTACCTGGGGCCAACGTCCTGACTTTC,CSARRVPGANVLTF
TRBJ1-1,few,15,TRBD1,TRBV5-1,TGCGCCAGCAGCGCCACCGGGACAGGGGCTACTGAAGCTTTCTTT,CASSATGTGATEAFF
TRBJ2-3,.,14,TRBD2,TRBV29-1,TGCAGTGCCGCGGGACTAGCGCGTACAGATACGCAGTATTTT,CSAAGLARTDTQYF
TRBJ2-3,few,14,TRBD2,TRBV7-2,TGTGCCAGCAGGTCCTTGGGGGGGACAGATACGCAGTATTTT,CASRSLGGTDTQYF
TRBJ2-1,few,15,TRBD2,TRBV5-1,TGCGCCAGCAGCTTGGGGCTAGCGGGGCCCAATGAGCAGTTCTTC,CASSLGLAGPNEQFF
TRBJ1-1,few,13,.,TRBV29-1,TGCAGCGTTGAAGAAGGCAGGAACACTGAAGCTTTCTTT,CSVEEGRNTEAFF
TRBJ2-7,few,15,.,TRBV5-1,TGCGCCAGCAGCTACATTGAGTCGGGCTCCTACGAGCAGTACTTC,CASSYIESGSYEQYF
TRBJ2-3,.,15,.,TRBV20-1,TGCAGTGCTAGGGGGACCCCCGGAGGATCAGATACGCAGTATTTT,CSARGTPGGSDTQYF
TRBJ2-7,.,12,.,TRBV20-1,TGCAGTGCTAGGTCAGGGTCCTACGAGCAGTACTTC,CSARSGSYEQYF
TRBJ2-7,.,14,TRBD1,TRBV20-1,TGCAGTGCTAGATGGGGGACAGGGTCACCCGAGCAGTACTTC,CSARWGTGSPEQYF
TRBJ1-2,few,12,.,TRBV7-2,TGTGCCAGCAGCTTCGAGGTATACGGCTACACCTTC,CASSFEVYGYTF
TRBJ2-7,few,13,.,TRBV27,TGTGCCAGCAGTTCTCGGGAGTGGTACGAGCAGTACTTC,CASSSREWYEQYF
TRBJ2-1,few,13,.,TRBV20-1,TGCAGTGCTAACCTAGGGCCCTACAATGAGCAGTTCTTC,CSANLGPYNEQFF
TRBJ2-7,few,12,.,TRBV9,TGTGCCAGCAGCGGACTTAAGGGCGAGCAGTACTTC,CASSGLKGEQYF
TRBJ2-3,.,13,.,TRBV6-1,TGTGCCAGCTTTCGGGCCCACACAGATACGCAGTATTTT,CASFRAHTDTQYF
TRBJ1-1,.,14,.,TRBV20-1,TGCAGTGCAAAGTACGGGGGGTCTGCCACTGAAGCTTTCTTT,CSAKYGGSATEAFF
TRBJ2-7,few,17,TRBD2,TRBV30,TGTGCCTGGAGTGCTAACCTCGGACTAGCGGTCCCCTACGAGCAGTACTTC,CAWSANLGLAVPYEQYF
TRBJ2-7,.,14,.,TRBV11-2,TGTGCCAGCAGTTCCGTTAGAGGGGGCTACGAGCAGTACTTC,CASSSVRGGYEQYF
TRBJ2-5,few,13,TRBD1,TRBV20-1,TGCAGTGCTGGTTCAGGGGGACGAGAGACCCAGTACTTC,CSAGSGGRETQYF
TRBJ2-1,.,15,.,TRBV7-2,TGTGCCAGCAGCTACAGCCCTTCTAGCTACAATGAGCAGTTCTTC,CASSYSPSSYNEQFF
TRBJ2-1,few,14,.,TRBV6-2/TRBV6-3,TGTGCCAGCAGTTACAGAGGGCCCGCCAATGAGCAGTTCTTC,CASSYRGPANEQFF
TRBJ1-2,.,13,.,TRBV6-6,TGTGCCAGCAGGAGGGACAACGTCTATGGCTACACCTTC,CASRRDNVYGYTF
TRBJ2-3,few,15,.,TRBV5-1,TGCGCCAGCAGCTTGGAGGTCTCGTTCACAGATACGCAGTATTTT,CASSLEVSFTDTQYF
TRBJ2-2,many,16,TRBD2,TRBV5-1,TGCGCCAGCTCCCTTCAGACTAGCGGGTTCACCGGGGAGCTGTTTTTT,CASSLQTSGFTGELFF
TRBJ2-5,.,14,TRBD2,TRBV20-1,TGCAGTGCTTCCCCAGCGGGGGGGCGAGAGACCCAGTACTTC,CSASPAGGRETQYF
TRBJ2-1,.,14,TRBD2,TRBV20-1,TGCAGTGCTAGAGATCCCGGGACTAGTAATGAGCAGTTCTTC,CSARDPGTSNEQFF
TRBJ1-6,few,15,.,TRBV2,TGTGCCAGCAGTGAAGTGGGTTCCTATAATTCACCCCTCCACTTT,CASSEVGSYNSPLHF
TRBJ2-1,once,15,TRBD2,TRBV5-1,TGCGCCAGCAGCGTGGGACTACCTGGCAACAATGAGCATTTCTTC,CASSVGLPGNNEHFF
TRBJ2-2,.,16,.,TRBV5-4,TGTGCCAGCAGCTTGGGGGGGTCGGCGAACACCGGGGAGCTGTTTTTT,CASSLGGSANTGELFF
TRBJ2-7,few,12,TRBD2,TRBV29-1,TGCAGCGTGTTTTGGCGGGGGGGCGAGCAGTACTTC,CSVFWRGGEQYF
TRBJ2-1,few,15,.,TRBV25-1,TGTGCCAGCAGTGAATCAGGGACCGGGGGTTGGGAGCAGTTCTTC,CASSESGTGGWEQFF
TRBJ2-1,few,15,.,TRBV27,TGTGCCAGCAAGCAGGCCCCAAGCTCCTACAATGAGCAGTTCTTC,CASKQAPSSYNEQFF
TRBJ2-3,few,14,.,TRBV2,TGTGCCAGCAGTGTTGAGCAGCTAGCAGATACGCAGTATTTT,CASSVEQLADTQYF
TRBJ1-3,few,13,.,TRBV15,TGTGCCACCAGCAGGGCGGCTGGAAACACCATATATTTT,CATSRAAGNTIYF
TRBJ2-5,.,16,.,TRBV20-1,TGCAGTGCTAGAGATCCCTCGACGGGGCTTGGGGAGACCCAGTACTTC,CSARDPSTGLGETQYF
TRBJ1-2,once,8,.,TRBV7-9,TGTGCCAGCGGTGGCTACACCTTC,CASGGYTF
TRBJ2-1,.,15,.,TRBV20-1,TGCAGTGCCCGAAGGTCCGGGACCTCCGGCGATGAGCAGTTCTTC,CSARRSGTSGDEQFF
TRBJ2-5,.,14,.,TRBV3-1,TGTGCCAGCAGCCAGTCGACAGGTCAAGAGACCCAGTACTTC,CASSQSTGQETQYF
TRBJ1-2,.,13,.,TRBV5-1,TGCGCCAGCAAACAGGAGACAGACTATGGCTACACCTTC,CASKQETDYGYTF
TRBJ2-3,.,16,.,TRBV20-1,TGCAGTGCTATCTCCGGGGGACGGGGGCCCACAGATACGCAGTATTTT,CSAISGGRGPTDTQYF